This T cell receptor beta chain was captured in a study of blood T cell repertoires in COVID-19. Profiled with immunoSEQ multiplex PCR; TCRdb holds only in-frame clones, not every one. This table holds about 280,000 clones, around 88% found once. V shed 3 bases and J 4 bases; nucleotides not matched to a gene: 4. The CDR3 extends over 15 amino acids. The germline V gene encodes CDR1 WNHNN and CDR2 SYGVQD (reference sequence). The rearrangement joins TRBV10-1 to TRBJ2-1; 9 positions match TRBD2. The source is a man between 35 and 55 years old with acute or convalescent COVID-19. The sample consisted of peripheral blood. CDR3 sequence: CASSEGSGGYNEQFF. The CDR3 bases are TGCGCCAGCAGTGAAGGTAGCGGGGGATACAATGAGCAGTTCTTC.